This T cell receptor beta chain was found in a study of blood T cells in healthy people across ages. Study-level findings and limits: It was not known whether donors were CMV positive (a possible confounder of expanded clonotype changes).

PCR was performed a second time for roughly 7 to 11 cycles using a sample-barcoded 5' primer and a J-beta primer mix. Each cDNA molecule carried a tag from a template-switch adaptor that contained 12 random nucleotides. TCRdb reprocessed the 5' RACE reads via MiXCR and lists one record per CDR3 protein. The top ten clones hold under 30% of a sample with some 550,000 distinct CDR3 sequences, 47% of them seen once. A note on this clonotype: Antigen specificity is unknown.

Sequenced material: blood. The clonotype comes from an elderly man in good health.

This CDR3 reads CASVRGGGQPQHF. The CDR3 bases are TGTGCCAGCGTGAGAGGTGGTGGTCAGCCCCAGCATTTT. V usage is TRBV12-3 or TRBV12-4 and J usage is TRBJ1-5; D remains ambiguous. The length of the CDR3 is 13 residues. Deletions cut 8 bases from V and 6 bases from J, with 14 bases between.